The clone carrying this TCR beta chain has at least ten counts. The sample contains more than one DNA sequence encoding this CDR3. As every portion of the isolated RNA was reverse transcribed, the sequencing read expressed TCRB transcripts. Sequencing was performed with immunoSEQ multiplex PCR; in TCRdb, only in-frame clones are kept and a portion is missing. The sample shows roughly 290,000 clones, approximately 8.1% of them seen only once. The data stem from a study of beta chain features in type 1 diabetes. Cell sorting via CD45RO/CCR7/CD25/CD127/CD95/CD27 was performed to obtain CD4+ naive, central memory, regulatory and stem cell-like memory cells. The germline CDR1 and CDR2 sequences are SGHDN and FVKESK. The V end was cut by 1 base, the J end by 0 bases, with 3 bases between. The CDR3 has 13 amino acids.

This sequence joins TRBV14 and TRBJ1-2; D unclear. Sequencing input: central memory CD4+ T cells from blood. The sequence was obtained from a woman younger than 30 in good health. The CDR3, as DNA: TGTGCCAGCAGCCAAGGGACTAACTATGGCTACACCTTC. Translated, it gives CASSQGTNYGYTF. The entire variable domain, with the rest obtained from reference TRBV14 and TRBJ1-2, is as follows: EAGVTQFPSHSVIEKGQTVTLRCDPISGHDNLYWYRRVMGKEIKFLLHFVKESKQDESGMPNNRFLAERTGGTYSTLKVQPAELEDSGVYFCASSQGTNYGYTFGSGTRLTVV.